These T cell receptor beta chains were read from a single sample in a study of blood T cell repertoires in COVID-19. Sequenced by immunoSEQ multiplex PCR; TCRdb stores in-frame clones only, minus some. Of about half a million clones in the sample, 89% were seen once. The source material was peripheral blood. The receptors were sampled from a young man with COVID-19, enrolled during active disease. The CDR3 runs from the conserved cysteine through the conserved F or W. D genes are given only for firm matches. Clone size is stated in some rows and not others, as once, few, many or a class when expanded.

v_gene: TRBV7-9
d_gene: .
j_gene: TRBJ1-4
abundance: once
CDR3aa: CASSLADSLNEKLFF
CDR3nt: TGTGCCAGCAGCTTAGCGGACAGTCTAAATGAAAAACTGTTTTTT

v_gene: TRBV4-1
d_gene: TRBD1
j_gene: TRBJ2-7
abundance: .
CDR3aa: CASSPGQGARYEQYF
CDR3nt: TGCGCCAGCAGCCCCGGACAGGGGGCGCGGTACGAGCAGTACTTC

v_gene: TRBV6-5
d_gene: .
j_gene: TRBJ2-3
abundance: .
CDR3aa: CASGPLLGADTQYF
CDR3nt: TGTGCCAGCGGACCTCTATTAGGGGCAGATACGCAGTATTTT

v_gene: TRBV10-1
d_gene: TRBD1
j_gene: TRBJ1-1
abundance: .
CDR3aa: CASSTGGYTEAFF
CDR3nt: TGCGCCAGCAGTACAGGGGGCTATACTGAAGCTTTCTTT

v_gene: TRBV12-5
d_gene: .
j_gene: TRBJ2-3
abundance: .
CDR3aa: CASGLGTITDTQYF
CDR3nt: TGTGCTAGTGGTCTCGGGACAATCACAGATACGCAGTATTTT

v_gene: TRBV27
d_gene: TRBD1
j_gene: TRBJ2-6
abundance: .
CDR3aa: CASSNLQGSAGANVLTF
CDR3nt: TGTGCCAGCAGCAACCTACAGGGGTCAGCTGGGGCCAACGTCCTGACTTTC

v_gene: TRBV5-1
d_gene: .
j_gene: TRBJ1-1
abundance: .
CDR3aa: CASKQGGTEAFF
CDR3nt: TGCGCCAGCAAACAGGGCGGTACTGAAGCTTTCTTT

v_gene: TRBV11-2
d_gene: .
j_gene: TRBJ1-6
abundance: .
CDR3aa: CASSQASELGSPLHF
CDR3nt: TGTGCCAGCAGTCAAGCGTCGGAGTTGGGTTCACCCCTCCACTTT

v_gene: TRBV2
d_gene: .
j_gene: TRBJ2-7
abundance: .
CDR3aa: CASSFSRTGPLSYEQYF
CDR3nt: TGTGCCAGCAGTTTCTCTCGTACAGGCCCCCTCTCCTACGAGCAGTACTTC

v_gene: TRBV4-1
d_gene: .
j_gene: TRBJ1-5
abundance: .
CDR3aa: CASSQVWPINQPQHF
CDR3nt: TGCGCCAGCAGCCAAGTCTGGCCGATCAATCAGCCCCAGCATTTT

v_gene: TRBV12-3/TRBV12-4
d_gene: TRBD1
j_gene: TRBJ1-2
abundance: .
CDR3aa: CASSLQGVYGYTF
CDR3nt: TGTGCCAGCAGTTTACAGGGGGTCTATGGCTACACCTTC

v_gene: TRBV4-2
d_gene: TRBD2
j_gene: TRBJ2-7
abundance: .
CDR3aa: CASSQVSSGPGSEQYF
CDR3nt: TGTGCCAGCAGCCAAGTTTCTAGCGGGCCAGGGAGCGAGCAGTACTTC

v_gene: TRBV6-5
d_gene: .
j_gene: TRBJ2-5
abundance: once
CDR3aa: CASDPGQGRIETQYF
CDR3nt: TGTGCCAGCGACCCCGGTCAGGGGCGTATAGAGACCCAGTACTTC

v_gene: TRBV14
d_gene: .
j_gene: TRBJ2-7
abundance: .
CDR3aa: CASTLGAEYEQYF
CDR3nt: TGTGCCAGCACGCTGGGAGCCGAGTACGAGCAGTACTTC

v_gene: TRBV6-5
d_gene: .
j_gene: TRBJ1-5
abundance: .
CDR3aa: CASSRKRGNNQPQHF
CDR3nt: TGTGCCAGCAGTCGAAAAAGGGGGAACAATCAGCCCCAGCATTTT

v_gene: TRBV6-1
d_gene: .
j_gene: TRBJ2-3
abundance: .
CDR3aa: CASSARSRGEADTQYF
CDR3nt: TGTGCCAGCAGTGCCCGAAGCAGGGGAGAGGCAGATACGCAGTATTTT

v_gene: TRBV30
d_gene: TRBD2
j_gene: TRBJ2-5
abundance: .
CDR3aa: CAGTSGSEETQYF
CDR3nt: TGTGCCGGGACTAGCGGGAGTGAAGAGACCCAGTACTTC

v_gene: TRBV3-1/TRBV3-2
d_gene: .
j_gene: TRBJ1-2
abundance: .
CDR3aa: CASSQVFLYGYTF
CDR3nt: TGTGCCAGCAGCCAAGTTTTCCTCTATGGCTACACCTTC

v_gene: TRBV6-5
d_gene: TRBD1
j_gene: TRBJ1-4
abundance: .
CDR3aa: CASSYTEGAGEKLFF
CDR3nt: TGTGCCAGCAGTTACACCGAGGGGGCCGGTGAAAAACTGTTTTTT

v_gene: TRBV11-2
d_gene: .
j_gene: TRBJ2-1
abundance: .
CDR3aa: CASTPRWGLLNEQFF
CDR3nt: TGTGCCAGCACCCCCCGGTGGGGCTTACTAAATGAGCAGTTCTTC

v_gene: TRBV7-6
d_gene: .
j_gene: TRBJ2-7
abundance: .
CDR3aa: CASSRGGLSSRGYEQYF
CDR3nt: TGTGCCAGCAGCCGTGGAGGGTTGTCCTCCCGAGGGTACGAGCAGTACTTC

v_gene: TRBV19
d_gene: .
j_gene: TRBJ1-5
abundance: once
CDR3aa: CASSIERGNQPQHF
CDR3nt: TGTGCCAGTAGTATAGAACGGGGCAATCAGCCCCAGCATTTT

v_gene: TRBV7-8
d_gene: .
j_gene: TRBJ1-5
abundance: .
CDR3aa: CASSFGRDNRQPQHF
CDR3nt: TGTGCCAGCAGCTTCGGCCGGGACAACCGCCAGCCCCAGCATTTT

v_gene: TRBV6-5
d_gene: TRBD2
j_gene: TRBJ2-3
abundance: .
CDR3aa: CASRTSGRLVDTQYF
CDR3nt: TGTGCCAGCCGGACTAGCGGGAGGTTGGTAGATACGCAGTATTTT